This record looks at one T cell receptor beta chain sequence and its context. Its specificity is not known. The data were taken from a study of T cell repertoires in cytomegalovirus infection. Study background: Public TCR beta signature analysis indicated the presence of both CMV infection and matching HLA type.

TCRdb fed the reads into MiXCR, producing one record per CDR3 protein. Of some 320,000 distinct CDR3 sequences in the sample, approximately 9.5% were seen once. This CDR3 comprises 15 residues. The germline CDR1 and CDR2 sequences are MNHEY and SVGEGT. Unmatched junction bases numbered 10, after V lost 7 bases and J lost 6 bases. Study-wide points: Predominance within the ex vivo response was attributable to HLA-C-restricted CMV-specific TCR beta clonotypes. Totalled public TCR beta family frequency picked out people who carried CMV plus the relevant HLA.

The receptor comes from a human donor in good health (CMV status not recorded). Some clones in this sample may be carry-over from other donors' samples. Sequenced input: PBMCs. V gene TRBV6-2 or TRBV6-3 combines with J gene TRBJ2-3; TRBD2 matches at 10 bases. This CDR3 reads CASTLSSGGLDTQYF. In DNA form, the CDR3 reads TGTGCCAGCACGTTGTCTAGCGGGGGTTTGGATACGCAGTATTTT.